This TCR beta chain was identified in a study of blood T cell repertoires in COVID-19. Study at large: The origin of the acute and convalescent COVID-19 samples was the United States, Italy and Spain. From T cells, B-cell-depleted T cells, or PBMCs came the material, which was cDNA or gDNA.

In this sample, this clone turned up a few times. With V trimmed by 5 bases and J by 6 bases, 8 bases remained unmatched. Germline assignment: CDR1 SGHVS and CDR2 FQNEAQ. The CDR3 runs to 15 residues. TCRdb keeps only in-frame clones here, not all; method: immunoSEQ multiplex PCR. Among fewer than 95,000 clones, around nine tenths were seen once, and the ten largest hold 0.65% to 0.95%. The receptor was derived from an elderly woman with acute or convalescent COVID-19. Input material: peripheral blood. The gene calls are TRBV7-8 and TRBJ2-4, with 9 bases aligning to TRBD1. CDR3 loop: CASSATGGLGNIQYF. The CDR3 bases are TGTGCCAGCAGCGCGACAGGGGGATTGGGAAACATTCAGTACTTC.